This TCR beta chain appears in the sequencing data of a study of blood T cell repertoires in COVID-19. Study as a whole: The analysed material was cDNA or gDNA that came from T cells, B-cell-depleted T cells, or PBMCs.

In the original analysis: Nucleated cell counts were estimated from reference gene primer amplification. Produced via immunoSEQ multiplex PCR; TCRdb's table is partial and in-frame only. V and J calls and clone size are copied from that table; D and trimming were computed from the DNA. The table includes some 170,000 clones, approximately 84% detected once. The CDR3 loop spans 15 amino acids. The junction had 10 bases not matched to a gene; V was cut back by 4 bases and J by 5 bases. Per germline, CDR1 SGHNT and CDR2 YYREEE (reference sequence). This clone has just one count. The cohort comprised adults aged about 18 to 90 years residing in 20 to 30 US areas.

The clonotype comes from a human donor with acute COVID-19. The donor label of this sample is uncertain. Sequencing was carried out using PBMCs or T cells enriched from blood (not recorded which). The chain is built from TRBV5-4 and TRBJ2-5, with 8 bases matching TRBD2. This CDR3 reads CASSPAAGGYETQYF. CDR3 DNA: TGTGCCAGCAGCCCAGCGGCGGGGGGATATGAGACCCAGTACTTC.